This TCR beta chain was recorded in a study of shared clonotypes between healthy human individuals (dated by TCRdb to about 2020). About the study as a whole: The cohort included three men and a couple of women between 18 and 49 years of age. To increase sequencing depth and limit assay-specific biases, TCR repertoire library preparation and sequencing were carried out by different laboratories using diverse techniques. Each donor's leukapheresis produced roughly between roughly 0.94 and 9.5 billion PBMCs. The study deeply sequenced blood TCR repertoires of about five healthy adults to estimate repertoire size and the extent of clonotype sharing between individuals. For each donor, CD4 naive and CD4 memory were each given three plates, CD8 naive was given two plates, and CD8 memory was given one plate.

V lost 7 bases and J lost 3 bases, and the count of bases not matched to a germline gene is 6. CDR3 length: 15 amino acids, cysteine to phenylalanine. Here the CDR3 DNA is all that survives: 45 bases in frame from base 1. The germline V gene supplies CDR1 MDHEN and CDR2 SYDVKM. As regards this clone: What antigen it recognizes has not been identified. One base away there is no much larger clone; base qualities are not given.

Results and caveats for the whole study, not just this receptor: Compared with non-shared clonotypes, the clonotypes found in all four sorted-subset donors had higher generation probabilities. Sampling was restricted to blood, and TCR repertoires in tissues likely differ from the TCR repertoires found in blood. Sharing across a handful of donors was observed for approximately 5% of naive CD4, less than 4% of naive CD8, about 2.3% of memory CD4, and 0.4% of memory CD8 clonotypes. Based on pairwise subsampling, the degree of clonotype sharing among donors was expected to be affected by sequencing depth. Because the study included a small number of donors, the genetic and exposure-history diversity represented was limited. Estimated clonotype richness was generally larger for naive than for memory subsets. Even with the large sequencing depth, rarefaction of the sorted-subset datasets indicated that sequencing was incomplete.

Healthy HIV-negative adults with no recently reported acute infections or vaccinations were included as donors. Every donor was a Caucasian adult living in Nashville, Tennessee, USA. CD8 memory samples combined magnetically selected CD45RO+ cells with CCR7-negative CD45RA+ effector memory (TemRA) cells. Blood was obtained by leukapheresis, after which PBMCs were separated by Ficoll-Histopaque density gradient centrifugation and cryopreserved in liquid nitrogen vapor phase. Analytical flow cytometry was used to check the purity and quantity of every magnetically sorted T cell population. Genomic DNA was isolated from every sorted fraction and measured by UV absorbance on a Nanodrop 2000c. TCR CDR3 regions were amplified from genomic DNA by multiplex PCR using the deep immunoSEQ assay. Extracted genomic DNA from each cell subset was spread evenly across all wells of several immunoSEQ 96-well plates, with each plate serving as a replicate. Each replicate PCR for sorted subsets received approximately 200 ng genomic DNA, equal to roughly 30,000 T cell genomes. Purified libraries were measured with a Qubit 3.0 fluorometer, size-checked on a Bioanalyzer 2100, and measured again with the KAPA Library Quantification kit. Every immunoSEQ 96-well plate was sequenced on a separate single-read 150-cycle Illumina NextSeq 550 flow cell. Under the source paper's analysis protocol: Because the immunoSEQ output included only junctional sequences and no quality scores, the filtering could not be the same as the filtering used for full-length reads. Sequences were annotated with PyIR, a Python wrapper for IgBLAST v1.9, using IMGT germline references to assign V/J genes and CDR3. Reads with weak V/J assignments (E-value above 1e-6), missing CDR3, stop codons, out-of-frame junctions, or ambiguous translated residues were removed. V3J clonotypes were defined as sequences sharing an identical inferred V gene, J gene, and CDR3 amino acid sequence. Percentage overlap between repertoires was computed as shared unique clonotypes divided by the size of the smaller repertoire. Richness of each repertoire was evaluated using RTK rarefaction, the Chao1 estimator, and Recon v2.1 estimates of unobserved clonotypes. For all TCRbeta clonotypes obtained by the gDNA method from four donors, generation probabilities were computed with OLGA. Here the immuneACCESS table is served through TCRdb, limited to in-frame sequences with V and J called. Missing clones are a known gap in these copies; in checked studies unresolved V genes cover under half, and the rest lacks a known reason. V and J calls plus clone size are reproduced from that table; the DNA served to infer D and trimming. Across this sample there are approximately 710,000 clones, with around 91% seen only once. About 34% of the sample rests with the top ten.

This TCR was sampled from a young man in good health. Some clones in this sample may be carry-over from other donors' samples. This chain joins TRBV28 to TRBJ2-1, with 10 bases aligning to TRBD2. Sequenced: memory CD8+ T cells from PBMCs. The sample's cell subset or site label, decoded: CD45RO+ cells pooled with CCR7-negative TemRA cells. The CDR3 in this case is CASNHGTSDYNEQFF. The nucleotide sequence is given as TGTGCCAGCAACCACGGGACTAGCGACTACAATGAGCAGTTCTTC.